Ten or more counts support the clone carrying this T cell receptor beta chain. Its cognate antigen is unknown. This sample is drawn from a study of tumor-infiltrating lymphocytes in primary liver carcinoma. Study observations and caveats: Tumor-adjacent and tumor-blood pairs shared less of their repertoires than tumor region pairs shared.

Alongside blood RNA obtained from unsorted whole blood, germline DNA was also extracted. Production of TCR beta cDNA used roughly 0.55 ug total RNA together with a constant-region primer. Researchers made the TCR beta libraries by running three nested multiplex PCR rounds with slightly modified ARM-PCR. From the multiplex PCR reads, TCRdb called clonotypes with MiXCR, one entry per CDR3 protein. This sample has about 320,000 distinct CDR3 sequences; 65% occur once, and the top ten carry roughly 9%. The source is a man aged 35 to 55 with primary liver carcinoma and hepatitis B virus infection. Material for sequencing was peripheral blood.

CDR3 amino acids: CASSQEGQIQETQYF. DNA of the CDR3: TGTGCCAGCAGCCAAGAGGGGCAGATCCAAGAGACCCAGTACTTC. The V call is TRBV4-2, the J call TRBJ2-5, with a possible D match to TRBD1 (5 bases). With 0 bases removed from V and 1 base from J, the gap between germline ends came to 9 bases. Germline V lookup: CDR1 LGHNA, CDR2 YNFKEQ. The CDR3 contains 15 residues.